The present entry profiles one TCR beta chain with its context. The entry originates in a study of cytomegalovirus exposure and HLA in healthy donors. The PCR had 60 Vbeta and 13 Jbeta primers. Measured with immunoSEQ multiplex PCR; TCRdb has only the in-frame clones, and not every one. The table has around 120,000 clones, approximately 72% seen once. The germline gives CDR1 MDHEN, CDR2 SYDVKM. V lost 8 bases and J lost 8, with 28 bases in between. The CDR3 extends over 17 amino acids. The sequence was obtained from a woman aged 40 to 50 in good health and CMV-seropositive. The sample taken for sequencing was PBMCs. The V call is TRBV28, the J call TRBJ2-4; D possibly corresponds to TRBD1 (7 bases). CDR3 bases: TGTGCCAGCCGCAATATAGGTTCAGGGGGACCGGGGGACATTCAGTACTTC. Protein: CASRNIGSGGPGDIQYF.